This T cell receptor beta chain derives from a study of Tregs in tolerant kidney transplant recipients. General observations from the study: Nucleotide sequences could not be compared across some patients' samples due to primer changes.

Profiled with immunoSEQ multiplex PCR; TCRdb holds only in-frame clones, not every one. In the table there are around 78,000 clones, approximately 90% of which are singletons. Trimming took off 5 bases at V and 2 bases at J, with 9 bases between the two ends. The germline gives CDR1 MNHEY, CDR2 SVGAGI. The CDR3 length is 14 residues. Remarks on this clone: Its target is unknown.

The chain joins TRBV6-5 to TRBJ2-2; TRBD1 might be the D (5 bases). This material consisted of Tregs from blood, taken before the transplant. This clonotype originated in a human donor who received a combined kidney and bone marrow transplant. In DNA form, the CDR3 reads TGTGCCAGCAGTCAGGGTATTAACACCGGGGAGCTGTTTTTT. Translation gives CASSQGINTGELFF.